This T cell receptor (beta chain) comes out of a study of molecular identifiers for immune sequencing clone quantification. Study observations and caveats: Jurkat TCR RNA spiked in from one cell could reportedly be detected among 1.1 million or so naive cells.

The sample holds many counts of this clonotype. The antigen is undetermined. Preparation methods for the bulk TCR libraries were those previously described, with listed TCR primers. From the PCR reads, TCRdb called clonotypes with MiXCR, one entry per CDR3 protein. The sample yields roughly 630,000 distinct CDR3 sequences, roughly 25% seen once. The sequence derives from a human donor in good health. Some libraries in this study had Jurkat cell RNA spiked in. Sequencing was done on a sample of naive CD8+ T cells from blood, with Jurkat cell RNA spiked in. Specified subset: FACS-sorted CD8+CD4-CCR7+CD45RA+ naive T cells.

This CDR3 is CASSSDRGLAFF. The CDR3 DNA reads TGTGCCAGCAGTTCCGACAGGGGGCTTGCTTTCTTT. The chain is built from TRBV6-5 and TRBJ1-1, with TRBD1 matching 10 bases. This CDR3 contains 12 residues. The V segment lost 4 bases and the J segment 11 bases; nucleotides outside the gene matches: 4. The germline V gene has CDR1 MNHEY and CDR2 SVGAGI.